These 13 T cell receptor beta chains originate from one sample sequenced in a study of shared clonotypes between healthy human individuals. Sequencing was performed with immunoSEQ multiplex PCR; in TCRdb, only in-frame clones are kept and a portion is missing. The table includes a few hundred thousand clones, 73% detected once. The source material was memory CD4+ T cells sorted from blood. The sample's subset: CD45RA-negative fraction. Source of these receptors: a man aged 25-45 years in good health.

As concerns this clone: The junction shows a germline mismatch at one end, possibly a read error. The gene calls are TRBV7-9 and TRBJ2-7; 8 bases map to TRBD1. This CDR3 comprises 11 residues. CDR1 and CDR2 from the germline V gene are SEHNR and FQNEAQ (reference sequence). The chain's CDR3 is CASSFQGAASF. The CDR3 coding sequence is TGTGCCAGCAGCTTCCAGGGGGCAGCTTCCTTC.

The CDR3 is CASSATGGRNQPQHF. The CDR3 DNA follows: TGTGCCAGCAGTGCGACAGGGGGCCGCAATCAGCCCCAGCATTTT. This chain connects TRBV6-1 to TRBJ1-5; TRBD1 agrees at 10 bases. Germline lookup yields CDR1 MNHNS and CDR2 SASEGT. The CDR3 loop spans 15 amino acids. The junction had 2 bases not matched to a gene; V was cut back by 4 bases and J by 2 bases.

The chain links TRBV30 to TRBJ2-3, with 14 bases lining up with TRBD2. The ends lost 5 bases at V and 4 bases at J; junction bases unmatched: 8. Germline values: CDR1 GTSNPN, CDR2 SVGIG (reference sequence). The CDR3 is 16 residues long. The CDR3 loop is CAWGGTSGSRADTQYF. The CDR3 DNA reads as TGTGCCTGGGGAGGGACTAGCGGGAGTAGGGCAGATACGCAGTATTTT.

The V call is TRBV5-4, the J call TRBJ2-3; tentative D call: TRBD2 (6 bases). Germline V gives CDR1 SGHNT, CDR2 YYREEE (reference sequence). Trimming left V 3 bases short and J 6 bases short, with 14 bases between. The CDR3 totals 14 residues. The CDR3 here is CASSSTLSGDTQYF. The CDR3 DNA sequence: TGTGCCAGCAGCTCAACCTTAAGCGGGGATACGCAGTATTTT.

The gene calls are TRBV29-1 and TRBJ1-5; D is unresolved. V was pared by 6 bases and J by 0 bases, with 12 bases between. Germline V gene lookup returns CDR1 SQVTM and CDR2 ANQGSEA. This CDR3 spans 14 amino acids. CDR3 loop: CSVGTENSNQPQHF. The CDR3 nucleotides are TGCAGCGTCGGTACTGAGAATAGCAATCAGCCCCAGCATTTT.

V usage is TRBV7-3 and J usage is TRBJ2-2, with D possibly TRBD2 on 5 matching bases. CDR1 and CDR2 from the germline V gene are SGHTA and FQGTGA. The CDR3 is 16 residues long. Between the trimmed V and J ends, which lost 4 bases and 0 bases, there was a span of 12 bases. This chain's CDR3 is CASSSNGLPNTGELFF. The CDR3 DNA reads TGTGCCAGCAGCTCAAATGGACTCCCGAACACCGGGGAGCTGTTTTTT.

There are a few counts of this clone. The V gene is TRBV9, the J gene TRBJ2-3, with 11 nucleotides matching TRBD1. The V gene's germline CDR1 is SGDLS and CDR2 YYNGEE. Trimming cost V 3 bases and J 4 bases; bases outside gene matches: 7. The CDR3 contains 16 residues. CDR3 coding DNA: TGTGCCAGCAGCGGACCCGGGACAGGGGGTTCAGATACGCAGTATTTT. Protein sequence: CASSGPGTGGSDTQYF.

The V and J genes are TRBV5-3 and TRBJ2-3; D could derive from TRBD1 or TRBD2 (5 bases each). TRBV5-3 is an ORF, and what it does is uncertain. With 1 base removed from V and 4 bases from J, the gap between germline ends came to 13 bases. This CDR3 region has 15 residues. The CDR3 DNA is TGTGCCAGAAGCTTGAAGGGACCCCCGCCAGATACGCAGTATTTT. It codes for CARSLKGPPPDTQYF.

The chain has TRBV23-1 and TRBJ1-5, with TRBD1 matching over 8 bases. TRBV23-1 is marked as an open reading frame, function uncertain. Unmatched junction bases numbered 15, after V lost 4 bases and J lost 7 bases. This CDR3 has 17 amino acids. CDR3 residues: CASSPIGADRVRQPQHF. In nucleotides, the CDR3 is TGCGCCAGCAGTCCCATAGGGGCGGACAGGGTCAGGCAGCCCCAGCATTTT.

The chain has TRBV27 and TRBJ2-7, with 11 nucleotides matching TRBD1. The CDR3 has 15 residues. CDR1 and CDR2 (germline): MNHEY, SMNVEV (reference sequence). J lost 2 bases, V lost 4 bases, and 4 bases had no gene match. CDR3 in amino acids: CASSSRDRGTYEQYF. The CDR3 DNA follows: TGTGCCAGCAGTTCCCGGGACAGGGGGACCTACGAGCAGTACTTC.

V gene TRBV7-2 combines with J gene TRBJ1-5; weak D call: TRBD1 (6 bases). The ends were cut back, 5 bases at V and 6 bases at J, with 11 bases in the middle. Looked up from germline, CDR1 is SGHTA and CDR2 is FQGNSA. The CDR3 has 13 amino acids. The CDR3 sequence is CASSPPGAQPQHF. DNA for the CDR3: TGTGCCAGCAGCCCCCCAGGGGCTCAGCCCCAGCATTTT.

The rearrangement links TRBV5-5 to TRBJ1-3; D is undetermined. This CDR3 is built from 15 residues. Germline CDR1 SGHKS, CDR2 YYEKEE (reference sequence). V was trimmed by 2 bases and J by 1 base, leaving 10 bases between them. CDR3 residues: CASSLTVTSGNTIYF. The CDR3 DNA reads as TGTGCCAGCAGCTTAACAGTAACGTCTGGAAACACCATATATTTT.

This clone has just a few counts. V and J are TRBV19 and TRBJ2-2; tentatively, D is TRBD2 (5 bases). This CDR3 has 15 residues. Germline lookup yields CDR1 LNHDA and CDR2 SQIVND (reference sequence). V was pared by 7 bases and J by 9 bases, with 21 bases between. CDR3 region: CASTTEAASRRELFF. CDR3 bases: TGTGCCAGTACAACGGAGGCGGCATCCCGGCGGGAGCTGTTTTTT.